Each of the 23 T cell receptor beta chains below was sequenced from the same sample in a study of control samples from healthy donors and cancer patients. Sequenced by immunoSEQ multiplex PCR; TCRdb stores in-frame clones only, minus some. The sample contains fewer than 85,000 clones, 91% of which appear only once. The sample taken for sequencing was blood. All receptors come from a man aged 25 to 40 in good health.

The CDR3 spells CASRGQGQYEQYF. CDR3 nucleotide sequence: TGTGCCAGCAGGGGGCAGGGGCAGTACGAGCAGTACTTC. This chain links TRBV28 with TRBJ2-7; TRBD1 might be the D (6 bases). V was trimmed by 6 bases and J by 4 bases, leaving 13 bases between them. This CDR3 has 13 amino acids. Germline values: CDR1 MDHEN, CDR2 SYDVKM.

V usage is TRBV5-1 and J usage is TRBJ2-2; D remains unclear. CDR3 size: 13 residues. CDR1 SGHRS and CDR2 YFSETQ come from the germline V gene. The V end lost 0 bases, the J end lost 9 bases, and 9 bases lay between the germline ends. The CDR3 nucleotides read TGCGCCAGCAGCTTGGCCGCCTACCGGGAGCTGTTTTTT. Translating it yields CASSLAAYRELFF. The full variable domain, completed using reference TRBV5-1 and TRBJ2-2, is KAGVTQTPRYLIKTRGQQVTLSCSPISGHRSVSWYQQTPGQGLQFLFEYFSETQRNKGNFPGRFSGRQFSNSRSEMNVSTLELGDSALYLCASSLAAYRELFFGEGSRLTVL.

Here the CDR3 reads CASSQAPRGSLNSPLHF. The CDR3, as DNA: TGCGCCAGCAGCCAAGCCCCCCGCGGCAGCCTAAATTCACCCCTCCACTTT. V and J are TRBV4-1 and TRBJ1-6; unclear D gene. The germline gives CDR1 MGHRA, CDR2 YSYEKL. The V and J ends lost 1 base and 7 bases respectively, with 17 bases between them. The CDR3 sequence is 17 residues long.

J is TRBJ2-6 and V is TRBV27; 10 positions match TRBD1. V gave up 7 bases and J gave up 2 bases; unmatched junction bases: 23. CDR3 size: 22 residues. In germline, CDR1 is MNHEY, CDR2 SMNVEV (reference sequence). CDR3 sequence (DNA): TGTGCCAGCACGGGCGTCGAATCATCGGGGGACAGGGGAGTCGCTGGGGCCAACGTCCTGACTTTC. Translation gives CASTGVESSGDRGVAGANVLTF.

This clone was seen only once. The V call is TRBV6-6, the J call TRBJ2-1; possibly TRBD2 for D (5 bases). Germline values: CDR1 MNHNY, CDR2 SVGAGI (reference sequence). V shed 2 bases and J shed 14 bases, with 13 bases lying between them. The CDR3 is 12 amino acids. CDR3 in DNA: TGTGCCAGCAGTTACACGAGCGGTCATGAGTTCTTC. It encodes CASSYTSGHEFF.

The chain has TRBV6-5 and TRBJ1-3; no definite D call. The germline gives CDR1 MNHEY, CDR2 SVGAGI. The CDR3 extends over 14 amino acids. The V gene lost 9 bases and the J gene lost 4 bases, with 16 bases spanning the gap. CDR3 nucleotides: TGTGCCAGTCAGACTGGAGGTCACGGAAACACCATATATTTT. Translating it yields CASQTGGHGNTIYF.

This clone was detected only a few times. The CDR3: CASSLGGRGRGEKLFF. DNA of the CDR3: TGTGCCAGCAGCCTAGGGGGCAGGGGGCGTGGTGAAAAACTGTTTTTT. The rearrangement uses TRBV9 and TRBJ1-4, with 8 bases aligning to TRBD1. Trimming removed 4 bases from V and 7 bases from J; junction bases left unmatched: 12. The CDR3 totals 16 residues. CDR1 SGDLS and CDR2 YYNGEE come from the germline V gene.

The CDR3 spells CASSLDASYGYTF. CDR3 DNA sequence: TGTGCCAGCAGCTTAGACGCCTCCTATGGCTACACCTTC. The chain joins TRBV7-2 to TRBJ1-2; D remains ambiguous. With 1 base removed from V and 4 bases from J, the gap between germline ends came to 7 bases. Germline values: CDR1 SGHTA, CDR2 FQGNSA. The CDR3 spans 13 residues.

This clone is a singleton in its sample. This sequence joins TRBV19 and TRBJ1-6, with TRBD1 matching 8 bases. The germline CDR1 and CDR2 sequences are LNHDA and SQIVND (reference sequence). Trimming cost V 4 bases and J 4 bases; bases outside gene matches: 12. The CDR3 extends over 18 amino acids. The CDR3 nucleotides are TGTGCCAGTAGTACCGCCGGACAGGGACTTATTTATAATTCACCCCTCCACTTT. Translating it yields CASSTAGQGLIYNSPLHF. Looking up the rest from reference TRBV19 and TRBJ1-6 gives the full variable domain: DGGITQSPKYLFRKEGQNVTLSCEQNLNHDAMYWYRQDPGQGLRLIYYSQIVNDFQKGDIAEGYSVSREKKESFPLTVTSAQKNPTAFYLCASSTAGQGLIYNSPLHFGNGTRLTVT.

The chain has TRBV7-6 and TRBJ1-2; a weak D match, TRBD1 (6 bases). Trimming took off 4 bases at V and 4 bases at J, with 19 bases between the two ends. Germline assignment: CDR1 SGHVS and CDR2 FNYEAQ. The CDR3 extends over 16 amino acids. CDR3 protein: CASSSPEGRGGYGYTF. The CDR3 nucleotides read TGTGCCAGCAGCTCCCCAGAGGGAAGGGGGGGCTATGGCTACACCTTC.

The chain couples TRBV9 to TRBJ2-3, with 8 nucleotides matching TRBD2. The CDR3 totals 16 residues. Per the germline V gene, CDR1 is SGDLS and CDR2 is YYNGEE. V dropped 0 bases and J dropped 0; count of bases not matched to a gene: 3. The CDR3 DNA is TGTGCCAGCAGCGTAGGCGGGGGGAATAGCACAGATACGCAGTATTTT. Its translation is CASSVGGGNSTDTQYF.

The chain is built from TRBV19 and TRBJ2-1; 9 bases are a match to TRBD1. Trimming cost V 4 bases and J 14 bases; bases outside gene matches: 12. This CDR3 has 14 residues. Germline V CDR1 and CDR2: LNHDA, SQIVND (reference sequence). Here the CDR3 reads CASSRSVLGQGKFF. CDR3 nucleotides: TGTGCCAGTAGTAGGTCAGTTTTGGGACAGGGTAAGTTCTTC.

This sequence joins TRBV21-1 and TRBJ1-6; the DNA was not used to check the table's D call, TRBD1. TRBV21-1 is given as a pseudogene. The CDR3 covers 20 residues. The CDR3 sequence: CASSKRGWQGATASNSPLHF. The CDR3 DNA sequence: TGTGCCAGCAGCAAAAGGGGTTGGCAGGGGGCAACCGCGAGTAATTCACCCCTCCACTTT.

This chain uses TRBV12-5 with TRBJ2-5; D may match TRBD1 or TRBD2 (5 bases each). The CDR3 is 14 amino acids. Germline loops: CDR1 LGHNT, CDR2 FRNRAP. The ends were cut back, 7 bases at V and 5 bases at J, with 17 bases in the middle. Written as DNA, the CDR3 is TGTGCTAGTGTTCGGGACCGGAAACGGGAGACCCAGTACTTC. Translated: CASVRDRKRETQYF.

V usage is TRBV6-5 and J usage is TRBJ1-4, with 8 bases matching TRBD1. J lost 9 bases, V lost 6 bases, and 9 bases had no gene match. The CDR3 extends over 14 amino acids. Germline V gene sequence: CDR1 MNHEY, CDR2 SVGAGI. The CDR3 protein is CASSFRGRLQKLFF. CDR3 in DNA: TGTGCCAGCAGCTTCAGGGGGCGTCTTCAAAAACTGTTTTTT.

The rearrangement links TRBV28 to TRBJ2-7; 8 bases match TRBD2. The J segment lost 1 base and the V segment lost 7 bases, leaving 15 bases of the junction unmatched. This CDR3 contains 17 residues. Germline V lookup: CDR1 MDHEN, CDR2 SYDVKM. This CDR3 reads CASTQRGGRGVSYEQYF. The CDR3 DNA reads TGTGCCAGCACCCAAAGGGGTGGGCGGGGGGTTTCCTACGAGCAGTACTTC.

This clone occurred once. The rearrangement joins TRBV6-2 or TRBV6-3 to TRBJ2-7, with 12 bases fitting TRBD1. CDR3 length: 14 amino acids. J was trimmed by 8 bases and V by 4 bases; bases with no gene match: 6. Germline CDR1 reads MNHEY; CDR2 reads SVGEGT. The CDR3 sequence: CASSSPGQGAQQYF. Written as DNA, the CDR3 is TGTGCCAGCAGTTCTCCGGGACAGGGGGCGCAGCAGTACTTC.

The rearrangement uses TRBV7-2 and TRBJ1-2; D may be TRBD1 (5 bases). Germline V gene data show CDR1 as SGHTA and CDR2 as FQGNSA. The CDR3 runs 13 residues. Trimming left V 1 base short and J 6 bases short, with 9 bases between. The CDR3 DNA is TGTGCCAGCAGCTTAGGTGTAGGGGATGGCTACACCTTC. This sequence encodes CASSLGVGDGYTF.

This chain connects TRBV21-1 to TRBJ1-4; TRBD1 is the table's D call, not checked against the DNA. TRBV21-1 is deemed a pseudogene. The CDR3 is 18 residues long. CDR3 bases: TGTGCCAGCAGCAACCCTAACAGGGGGCTCGCAACTAATGAAAAACTGTTTTTT. The encoded protein is CASSNPNRGLATNEKLFF.

The chain carries TRBV14 and TRBJ1-1; TRBD1 is a possible D gene (5 bases). The CDR3 loop spans 12 amino acids. V lost 6 bases and J 9 bases, leaving 14 bases between the germline ends. CDR1 SGHDN and CDR2 FVKESK come from the germline V gene. The DNA for the CDR3 is TGTGCCAGCAGTCTCCAGGGAGCTAAAGCTTTCTTT. It is translated as CASSLQGAKAFF.

This clone was picked up a small number of times. The V gene is TRBV5-4, the J gene TRBJ1-1; no definite D call. V lost 4 bases to trimming and J lost 7 bases, with 11 bases between them. There are 12 residues in the CDR3. The germline V gene has CDR1 SGHNT and CDR2 YYREEE (reference sequence). In DNA, the CDR3 is TGTGCCAGCAGCCGCGGAGGCAGTGAAGCTTTCTTT. It translates to CASSRGGSEAFF.

The chain links TRBV13 to TRBJ2-1, with D tentatively TRBD1 or TRBD2 (5 bases each). The CDR3 totals 14 residues. Per the germline V gene, CDR1 is PRHDT and CDR2 is FYEKMQ (reference sequence). V was trimmed by 5 bases and J by 7 bases, leaving 15 bases between them. DNA for the CDR3: TGTGCCAGCAGCCCCAGCCGGGGCAGGAATGAGCAGTTCTTC. It is translated as CASSPSRGRNEQFF.

This sequence joins TRBV19 and TRBJ2-1; D is possibly TRBD1 (6 bases). With 2 bases removed from V and 13 bases from J, the gap between germline ends came to 24 bases. The germline V gene has CDR1 LNHDA and CDR2 SQIVND (reference sequence). CDR3 size: 16 residues. CDR3 protein: CASSIKLGLITGRQFF. The CDR3 DNA is TGTGCCAGTAGTATAAAATTGGGGTTAATTACAGGGCGCCAGTTCTTC.